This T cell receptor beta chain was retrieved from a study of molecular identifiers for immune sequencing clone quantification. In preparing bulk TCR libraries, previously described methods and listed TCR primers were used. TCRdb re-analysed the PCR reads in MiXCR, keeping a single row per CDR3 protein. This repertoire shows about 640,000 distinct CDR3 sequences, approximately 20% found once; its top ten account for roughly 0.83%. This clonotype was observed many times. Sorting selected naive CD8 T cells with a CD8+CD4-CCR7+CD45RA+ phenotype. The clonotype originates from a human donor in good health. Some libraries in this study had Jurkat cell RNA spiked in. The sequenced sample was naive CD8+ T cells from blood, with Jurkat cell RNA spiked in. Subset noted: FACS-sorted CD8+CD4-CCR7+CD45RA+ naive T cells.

This CDR3 is CASSLGGVRADEQFF. The CDR3 DNA sequence: TGTGCCAGCAGTTTAGGTGGCGTTCGTGCGGATGAGCAGTTCTTC. The chain employs TRBV28 and TRBJ2-1; no reliable D call. The germline V gene encodes CDR1 MDHEN and CDR2 SYDVKM. CDR3 length: 15 amino acids. The V gene lost 2 bases and the J gene lost 8 bases, with 16 bases spanning the gap. The full variable domain, rest sourced from reference TRBV28 and TRBJ2-1, is DVKVTQSSRYLVKRTGEKVFLECVQDMDHENMFWYRQDPGLGLRLIYFSYDVKMKEKGDIPEGYSVSREKKERFSLILESASTNQTSMYLCASSLGGVRADEQFFGPGTRLTVL.